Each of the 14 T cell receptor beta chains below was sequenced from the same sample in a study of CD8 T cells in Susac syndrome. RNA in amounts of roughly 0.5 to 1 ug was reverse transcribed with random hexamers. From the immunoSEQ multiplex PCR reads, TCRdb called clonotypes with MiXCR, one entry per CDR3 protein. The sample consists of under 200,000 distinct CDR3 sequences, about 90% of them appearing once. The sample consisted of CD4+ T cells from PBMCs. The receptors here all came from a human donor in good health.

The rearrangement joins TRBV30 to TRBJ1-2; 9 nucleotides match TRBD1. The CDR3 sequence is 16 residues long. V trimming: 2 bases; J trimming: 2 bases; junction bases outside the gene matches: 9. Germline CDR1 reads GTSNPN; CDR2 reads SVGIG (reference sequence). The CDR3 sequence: CAWSNQIGQGNYGYTF. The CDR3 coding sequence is TGTGCCTGGAGTAACCAAATCGGACAGGGGAACTATGGCTACACCTTC.

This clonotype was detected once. The CDR3 reads CASSKGQGNYGYTF. CDR3 nucleotides: TGTGCCAGCAGCAAGGGACAGGGCAACTATGGCTACACCTTC. This chain links TRBV3-1 with TRBJ1-2; 9 bases line up with TRBD1. The CDR3 sequence is 14 residues long. Germline trimming cut 5 bases from V and 2 bases from J; bases unmatched to any gene: 3. Per the germline V gene, CDR1 is LGHDT and CDR2 is YNNKEL (reference sequence). Combining the CDR3 with reference TRBV3-1 and TRBJ1-2 gives the whole variable domain DTAVSQTPKYLVTQMGNDKSIKCEQNLGHDTMYWYKQDSKKFLKIMFSYNNKELIINETVPNRFSPKSPDKAHLNLHINSLELGDSAVYFCASSKGQGNYGYTFGSGTRLTVV.

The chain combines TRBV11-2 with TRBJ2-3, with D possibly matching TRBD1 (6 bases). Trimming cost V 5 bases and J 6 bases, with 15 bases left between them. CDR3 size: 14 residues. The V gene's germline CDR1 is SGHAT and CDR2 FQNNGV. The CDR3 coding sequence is TGTGCCAGCAGCCCCCAGGGGTCCGCGGATACGCAGTATTTT. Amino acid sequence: CASSPQGSADTQYF.

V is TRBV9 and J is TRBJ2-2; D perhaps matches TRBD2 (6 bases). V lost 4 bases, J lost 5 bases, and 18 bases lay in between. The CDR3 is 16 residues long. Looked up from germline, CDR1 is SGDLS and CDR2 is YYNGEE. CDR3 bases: TGTGCCAGCAGCCCCACCGGGAGTTTAGCTACCGGGGAGCTGTTTTTT. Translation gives CASSPTGSLATGELFF.

This chain's CDR3 is CASRLLGELFF. CDR3 nucleotides: TGTGCCAGTCGTCTCCTCGGGGAGCTGTTTTTT. The rearrangement uses TRBV28 and TRBJ2-2; D gene ambiguous. V dropped 9 bases and J dropped 7 bases, with 9 bases sitting between them. Looked up from germline, CDR1 is MDHEN and CDR2 is SYDVKM. This CDR3 is 11 amino acids long.

CDR3 loop: CASSLRVNTEAFF. In DNA, the CDR3 is TGTGCCAGCAGTTTACGGGTGAACACTGAAGCTTTCTTT. V and J are TRBV28 and TRBJ1-1, with D unresolved. Per germline, CDR1 MDHEN and CDR2 SYDVKM. The CDR3 extends over 13 amino acids. Deletions cut 2 bases from V and 0 bases from J, with 4 bases between.

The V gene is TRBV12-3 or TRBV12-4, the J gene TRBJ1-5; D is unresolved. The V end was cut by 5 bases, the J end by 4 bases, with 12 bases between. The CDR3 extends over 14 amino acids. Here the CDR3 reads CASSTTARNQPQHF. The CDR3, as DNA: TGTGCCAGCAGTACTACAGCTCGGAATCAGCCCCAGCATTTT.

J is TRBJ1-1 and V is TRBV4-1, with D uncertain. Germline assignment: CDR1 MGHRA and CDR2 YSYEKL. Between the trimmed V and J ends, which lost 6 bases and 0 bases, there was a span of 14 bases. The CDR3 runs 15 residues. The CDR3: CASRIASAMNTEAFF. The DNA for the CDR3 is TGCGCCAGCAGAATCGCAAGTGCTATGAACACTGAAGCTTTCTTT.

CDR3 coding DNA: TGTGCCAGCAGCTTACAACAGGGAAGGAACACTGAAGCTTTCTTT. Encoded protein: CASSLQQGRNTEAFF. The chain couples TRBV5-6 to TRBJ1-1; D perhaps matches TRBD1 (6 bases). Trimming shortened V by 2 bases and J by 1 base, and 12 bases separated the two germline ends. Germline CDR1 reads SGHDT; CDR2 reads YYEEEE. CDR3 length equals 15 residues. The variable domain in full, completed from reference TRBV5-6 and TRBJ1-1, reads DAGVTQSPTHLIKTRGQQVTLRCSPKSGHDTVSWYQQALGQGPQFIFQYYEEEERQRGNFPDRFSGHQFPNYSSELNVNALLLGDSALYLCASSLQQGRNTEAFFGQGTRLTVV.

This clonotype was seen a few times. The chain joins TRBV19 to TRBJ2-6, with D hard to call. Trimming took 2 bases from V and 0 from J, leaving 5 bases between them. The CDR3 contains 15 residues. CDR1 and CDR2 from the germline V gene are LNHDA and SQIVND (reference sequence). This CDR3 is CASSIPTSGANVLTF. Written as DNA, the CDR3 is TGTGCCAGTAGTATACCCACCTCTGGGGCCAACGTCCTGACTTTC.

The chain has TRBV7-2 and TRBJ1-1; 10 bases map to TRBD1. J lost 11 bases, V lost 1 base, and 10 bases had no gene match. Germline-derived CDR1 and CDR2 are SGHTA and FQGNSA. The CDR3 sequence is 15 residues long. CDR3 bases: TGTGCCAGCAGCTTAGTGGACAGGGGGATCAGTGCGGCTTTCTTT. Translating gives CASSLVDRGISAAFF. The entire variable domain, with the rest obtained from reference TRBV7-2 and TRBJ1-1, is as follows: GAGVSQSPSNKVTEKGKDVELRCDPISGHTALYWYRQSLGQGLEFLIYFQGNSAPDKSGLPSDRFSAERTGGSVSTLTIQRTQQEDSAVYLCASSLVDRGISAAFFGQGTRLTVV.

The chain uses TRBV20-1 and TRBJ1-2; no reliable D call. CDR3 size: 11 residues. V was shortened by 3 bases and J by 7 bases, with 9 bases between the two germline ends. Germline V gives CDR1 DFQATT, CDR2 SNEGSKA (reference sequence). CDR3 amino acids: CSASLTLGYTF. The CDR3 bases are TGCAGTGCTAGCTTGACCCTTGGCTACACCTTC.

DNA for the CDR3: TGCGCCAGCAGCACGTCCATCGGGACGGAAAGCTCCTACGAGCAGTACTTC. It codes for CASSTSIGTESSYEQYF. The J gene is TRBJ2-7, the V gene TRBV5-1; perhaps D is TRBD1 or TRBD2 (5 bases each). This CDR3 spans 17 amino acids. With 4 bases removed from V and 0 bases from J, the gap between germline ends came to 20 bases. Germline V lookup: CDR1 SGHRS, CDR2 YFSETQ.

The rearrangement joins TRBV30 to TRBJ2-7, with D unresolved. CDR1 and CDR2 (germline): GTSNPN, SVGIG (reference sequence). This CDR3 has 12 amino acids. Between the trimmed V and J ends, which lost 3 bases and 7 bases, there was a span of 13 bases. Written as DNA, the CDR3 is TGTGCCTGGAGAGCCTCGGCCTTAGAGCAGTACTTC. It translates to CAWRASALEQYF.